These T cell receptor beta chains were read from a single sample in a study of CXCR3-negative and CXCR3-positive naive CD8 T cells. TCRdb re-called the 5' RACE reads and shows each CDR3 protein once, DNA omitted. The listing records about 50,000 distinct CDR3 sequences. The sequenced sample was naive CXCR3+ CD8+ T cells from blood. These receptors came from a human donor in good health. Some clones in this sample may be carry-over from other donors' samples. The CDR3 runs from the conserved cysteine through the conserved F or W.

J,length,V,CDR3
TRBJ2-1,17,TRBV4-3,CASSQGRDTVAYNEQFF
TRBJ2-7,14,TRBV14,CASSAIRGAYEQYF
TRBJ1-1,14,TRBV7-9,CASSSEGPVGEAFF
TRBJ2-7,13,TRBV20-1,CSARDRKSYEQYF
TRBJ2-7,11,TRBV29-1,CSVEDRGGAYF
TRBJ1-2,12,TRBV7-9,CASSWTGDGYTF
TRBJ1-1,15,TRBV18,CASSPTVGENTEAFF
TRBJ1-2,12,TRBV5-1,CASSLTGSGYTF
TRBJ2-7,13,TRBV27,CASSITGAYEQYF
TRBJ2-1,16,TRBV7-2,CASSLAGGGLRHEQFF
TRBJ2-1,16,TRBV7-9,CASRPPDSSAYNEQFF
TRBJ1-1,16,TRBV6-2/TRBV6-3,CASSLTTTDLNTEAFF
TRBJ1-2,14,TRBV5-1,CASSLEQGYYGYTF
TRBJ1-4,15,TRBV15,CATSRDREDNEKLFF